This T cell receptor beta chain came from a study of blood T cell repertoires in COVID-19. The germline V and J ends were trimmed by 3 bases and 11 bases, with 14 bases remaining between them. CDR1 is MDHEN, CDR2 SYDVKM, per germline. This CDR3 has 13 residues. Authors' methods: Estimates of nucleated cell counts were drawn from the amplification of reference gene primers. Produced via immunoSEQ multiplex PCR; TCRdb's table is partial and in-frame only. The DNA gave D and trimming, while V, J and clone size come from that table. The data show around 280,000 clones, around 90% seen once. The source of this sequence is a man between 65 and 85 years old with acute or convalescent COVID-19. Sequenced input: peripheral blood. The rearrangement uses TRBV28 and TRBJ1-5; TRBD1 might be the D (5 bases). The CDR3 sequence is CASSLQGRKSQHF. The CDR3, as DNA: TGTGCCAGCAGTTTGCAGGGTCGGAAGTCCCAGCATTTT. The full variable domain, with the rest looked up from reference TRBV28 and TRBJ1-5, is DVKVTQSSRYLVKRTGEKVFLECVQDMDHENMFWYRQDPGLGLRLIYFSYDVKMKEKGDIPEGYSVSREKKERFSLILESASTNQTSMYLCASSLQGRKSQHFGDGTRLSIL.